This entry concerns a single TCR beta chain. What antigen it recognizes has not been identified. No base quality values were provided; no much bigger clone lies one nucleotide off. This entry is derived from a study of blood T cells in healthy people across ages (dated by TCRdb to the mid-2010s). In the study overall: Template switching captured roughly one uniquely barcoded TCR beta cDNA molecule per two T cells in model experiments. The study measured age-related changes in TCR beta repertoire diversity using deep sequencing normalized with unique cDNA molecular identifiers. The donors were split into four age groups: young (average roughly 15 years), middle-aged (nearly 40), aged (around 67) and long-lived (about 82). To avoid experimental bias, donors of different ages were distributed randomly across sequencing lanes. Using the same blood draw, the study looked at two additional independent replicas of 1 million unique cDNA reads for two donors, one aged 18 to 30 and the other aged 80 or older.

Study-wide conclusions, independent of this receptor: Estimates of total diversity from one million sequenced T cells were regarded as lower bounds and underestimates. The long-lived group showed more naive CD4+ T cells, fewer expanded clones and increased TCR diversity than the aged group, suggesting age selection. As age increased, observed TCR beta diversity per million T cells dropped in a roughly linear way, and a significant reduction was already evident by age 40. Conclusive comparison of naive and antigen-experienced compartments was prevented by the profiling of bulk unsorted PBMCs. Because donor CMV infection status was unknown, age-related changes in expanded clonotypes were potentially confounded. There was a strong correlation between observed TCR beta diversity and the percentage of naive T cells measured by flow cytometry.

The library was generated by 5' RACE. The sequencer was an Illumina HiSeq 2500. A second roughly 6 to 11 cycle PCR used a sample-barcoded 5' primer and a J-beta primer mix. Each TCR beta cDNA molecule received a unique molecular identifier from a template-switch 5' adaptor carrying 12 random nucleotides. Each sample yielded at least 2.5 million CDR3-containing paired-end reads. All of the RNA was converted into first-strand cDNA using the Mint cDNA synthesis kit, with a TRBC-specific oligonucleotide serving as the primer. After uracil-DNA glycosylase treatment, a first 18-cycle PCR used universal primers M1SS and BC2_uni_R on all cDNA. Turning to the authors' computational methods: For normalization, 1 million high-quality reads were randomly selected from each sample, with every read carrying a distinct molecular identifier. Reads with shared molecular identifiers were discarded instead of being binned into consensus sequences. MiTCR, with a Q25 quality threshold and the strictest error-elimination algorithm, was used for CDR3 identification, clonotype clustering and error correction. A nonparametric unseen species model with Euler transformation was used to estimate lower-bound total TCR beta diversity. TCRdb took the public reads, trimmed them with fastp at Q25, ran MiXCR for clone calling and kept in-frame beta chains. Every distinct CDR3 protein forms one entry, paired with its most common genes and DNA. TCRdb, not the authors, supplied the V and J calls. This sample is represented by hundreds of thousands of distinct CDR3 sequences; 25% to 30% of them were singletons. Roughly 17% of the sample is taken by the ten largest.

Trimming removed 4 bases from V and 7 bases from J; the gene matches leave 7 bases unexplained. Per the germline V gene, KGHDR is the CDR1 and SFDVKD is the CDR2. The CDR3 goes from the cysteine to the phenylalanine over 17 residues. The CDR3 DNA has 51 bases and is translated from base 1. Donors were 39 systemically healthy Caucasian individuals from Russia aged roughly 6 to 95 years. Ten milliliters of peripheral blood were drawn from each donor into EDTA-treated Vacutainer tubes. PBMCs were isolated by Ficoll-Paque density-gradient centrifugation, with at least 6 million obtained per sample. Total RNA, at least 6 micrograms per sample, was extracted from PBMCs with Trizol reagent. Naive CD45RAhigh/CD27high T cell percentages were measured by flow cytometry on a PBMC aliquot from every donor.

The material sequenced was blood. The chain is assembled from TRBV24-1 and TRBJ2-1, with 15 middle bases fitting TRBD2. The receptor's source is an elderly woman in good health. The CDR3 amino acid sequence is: CATSERTSGGARNEQFF. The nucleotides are TGTGCCACCAGTGAGAGGACTAGCGGGGGGGCTCGGAATGAGCAGTTCTTC.